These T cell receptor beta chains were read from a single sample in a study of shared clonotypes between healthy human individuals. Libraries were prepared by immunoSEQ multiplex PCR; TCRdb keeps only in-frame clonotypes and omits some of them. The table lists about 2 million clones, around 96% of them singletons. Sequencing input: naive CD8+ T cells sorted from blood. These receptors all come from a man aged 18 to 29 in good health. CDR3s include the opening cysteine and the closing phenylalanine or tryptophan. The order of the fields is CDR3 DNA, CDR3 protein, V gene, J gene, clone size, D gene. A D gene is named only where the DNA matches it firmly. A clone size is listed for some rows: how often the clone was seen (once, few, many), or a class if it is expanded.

CDR3 DNA: TGTGCCAGCAGCTTGGAGCTGGCCCCCTACGAGCAGTACTTC
CDR3 protein: CASSLELAPYEQYF
V gene: TRBV5-6
J gene: TRBJ2-7
clone size: NA
D gene: NA

CDR3 DNA: TGTGCCAGCAGTCCAAGCGCCGGACAGACCCCTTACGAGCAGTACTTC
CDR3 protein: CASSPSAGQTPYEQYF
V gene: TRBV27
J gene: TRBJ2-7
clone size: NA
D gene: NA

CDR3 DNA: TGTGCCAGCACCCCAACGCCGGGACAGGAAGAGACCCAGTACTTC
CDR3 protein: CASTPTPGQEETQYF
V gene: TRBV11-2
J gene: TRBJ2-5
clone size: NA
D gene: TRBD1

CDR3 DNA: TGTGCCAGCAACTTCCGACAGGAGATGAACACTGAAGCTTTCTTT
CDR3 protein: CASNFRQEMNTEAFF
V gene: TRBV6-1
J gene: TRBJ1-1
clone size: once
D gene: NA

CDR3 DNA: TGTGCCAGCAGTGAAATAGGGGACAGGTCATACAATGAGCAGTTCTTC
CDR3 protein: CASSEIGDRSYNEQFF
V gene: TRBV2
J gene: TRBJ2-1
clone size: once
D gene: TRBD1

CDR3 DNA: TGTGCCAGCAGTTTCTTGAGGGGCCTGGCGCTTTACGAGCAGTACTTC
CDR3 protein: CASSFLRGLALYEQYF
V gene: TRBV27
J gene: TRBJ2-7
clone size: NA
D gene: NA

CDR3 DNA: TGTGCCAGCAGTTTATCATGGGGTTCGCGGCTCTACGAGCAGTACTTC
CDR3 protein: CASSLSWGSRLYEQYF
V gene: TRBV27
J gene: TRBJ2-7
clone size: NA
D gene: NA

CDR3 DNA: TGTGCCTGGAGGGACGTTACTGAAGCTTTCTTT
CDR3 protein: CAWRDVTEAFF
V gene: TRBV30
J gene: TRBJ1-1
clone size: NA
D gene: NA

CDR3 DNA: TGTGCCAGCAGTACTAATCCATATATGAACACTGAAGCTTTCTTT
CDR3 protein: CASSTNPYMNTEAFF
V gene: TRBV2
J gene: TRBJ1-1
clone size: NA
D gene: NA

CDR3 DNA: TGTGCCAGCACTCTTTGGGGCGGGGGCTCCTACGAGCAGTACTTC
CDR3 protein: CASTLWGGGSYEQYF
V gene: TRBV6-1
J gene: TRBJ2-7
clone size: NA
D gene: TRBD2

CDR3 DNA: TGTGCCAGCAGCCCGCGACTAGCGGGAGGCGAGCAGTACTTC
CDR3 protein: CASSPRLAGGEQYF
V gene: TRBV13
J gene: TRBJ2-7
clone size: NA
D gene: TRBD2

CDR3 DNA: TGTGCCAGCAGCCAGGGACTAGCGGGACAAGAGACCCAGTACTTC
CDR3 protein: CASSQGLAGQETQYF
V gene: TRBV11-2
J gene: TRBJ2-5
clone size: NA
D gene: TRBD2

CDR3 DNA: TGCGCCAGCAGCCAGTCACCGGGACAGGGGTTGGCCACCGGGGAGCTGTTTTTT
CDR3 protein: CASSQSPGQGLATGELFF
V gene: TRBV4-1
J gene: TRBJ2-2
clone size: NA
D gene: TRBD1

CDR3 DNA: TGTGCCAGCAGAAGATACGGTACCTACAATGAGCAGTTCTTC
CDR3 protein: CASRRYGTYNEQFF
V gene: TRBV11-2
J gene: TRBJ2-1
clone size: NA
D gene: NA

CDR3 DNA: TGTGCCAGCAGTGACCCACGCATGAACACTGAAGCTTTCTTT
CDR3 protein: CASSDPRMNTEAFF
V gene: TRBV2
J gene: TRBJ1-1
clone size: NA
D gene: NA

CDR3 DNA: TGTGCCAGCAGCTTTGCGGAAAAACTGTTTTTT
CDR3 protein: CASSFAEKLFF
V gene: TRBV7-9
J gene: TRBJ1-4
clone size: few
D gene: NA

CDR3 DNA: TGTGCCAGCAGCTCCGGACCGAATCAGCCCCAGCATTTT
CDR3 protein: CASSSGPNQPQHF
V gene: TRBV13
J gene: TRBJ1-5
clone size: NA
D gene: NA

CDR3 DNA: TGTGCCAGCACCTTCGCCTACGAGCAGTACTTC
CDR3 protein: CASTFAYEQYF
V gene: TRBV7-9
J gene: TRBJ2-7
clone size: NA
D gene: NA

CDR3 DNA: TGTGCCAGCAGTGATCGACACTATTCGCATTTT
CDR3 protein: CASSDRHYSHF
V gene: TRBV6-1
J gene: TRBJ1-5
clone size: NA
D gene: NA

CDR3 DNA: TGTGCCAGCAGGGAGGGGGCACGACCCACTGAAGCTTTCTTT
CDR3 protein: CASREGARPTEAFF
V gene: TRBV6-1
J gene: TRBJ1-1
clone size: NA
D gene: TRBD1

CDR3 DNA: TGTGCCAGCAGCAAATTCCATGGCTACACCTTC
CDR3 protein: CASSKFHGYTF
V gene: TRBV21-1
J gene: TRBJ1-2
clone size: NA
D gene: NA

CDR3 DNA: TGTGCCAGCAGCCAGGTGAACAGGGGGGTATCCTACGAGCAGTACTTC
CDR3 protein: CASSQVNRGVSYEQYF
V gene: TRBV14
J gene: TRBJ2-7
clone size: NA
D gene: TRBD1

CDR3 DNA: TGCGCCAGCAGTGGGGCTAGCGGATCTCGCCCCTACGAGCAGTACTTC
CDR3 protein: CASSGASGSRPYEQYF
V gene: TRBV10-1
J gene: TRBJ2-7
clone size: NA
D gene: TRBD2

CDR3 DNA: TGTGCCAGCAACCTGAGTGGAGGGGGAGAGACCCAGTACTTC
CDR3 protein: CASNLSGGGETQYF
V gene: TRBV7-8
J gene: TRBJ2-5
clone size: NA
D gene: NA

CDR3 DNA: TGTGCCAGCAGTGAGGGGGGGGTATTGAACTATGGCTACACCTTC
CDR3 protein: CASSEGGVLNYGYTF
V gene: TRBV27
J gene: TRBJ1-2
clone size: NA
D gene: NA

CDR3 DNA: TGTGCCAGCAGCTTAGGACACGGTTACGAGCAGTACTTC
CDR3 protein: CASSLGHGYEQYF
V gene: TRBV7-8
J gene: TRBJ2-7
clone size: NA
D gene: NA

CDR3 DNA: TGTGCCAGCAGCTGGGAAACAGGGCCTGAAGCTTTCTTT
CDR3 protein: CASSWETGPEAFF
V gene: TRBV5-5
J gene: TRBJ1-1
clone size: NA
D gene: NA

CDR3 DNA: TGTGCCAGCAGCGTAGGTGATAGCAGAACCTACGAGCAGTACTTC
CDR3 protein: CASSVGDSRTYEQYF
V gene: TRBV9
J gene: TRBJ2-7
clone size: NA
D gene: NA

CDR3 DNA: TGCAGTGGAATTGCGGAGCAGTACTTC
CDR3 protein: CSGIAEQYF
V gene: TRBV20-1
J gene: TRBJ2-7
clone size: NA
D gene: NA